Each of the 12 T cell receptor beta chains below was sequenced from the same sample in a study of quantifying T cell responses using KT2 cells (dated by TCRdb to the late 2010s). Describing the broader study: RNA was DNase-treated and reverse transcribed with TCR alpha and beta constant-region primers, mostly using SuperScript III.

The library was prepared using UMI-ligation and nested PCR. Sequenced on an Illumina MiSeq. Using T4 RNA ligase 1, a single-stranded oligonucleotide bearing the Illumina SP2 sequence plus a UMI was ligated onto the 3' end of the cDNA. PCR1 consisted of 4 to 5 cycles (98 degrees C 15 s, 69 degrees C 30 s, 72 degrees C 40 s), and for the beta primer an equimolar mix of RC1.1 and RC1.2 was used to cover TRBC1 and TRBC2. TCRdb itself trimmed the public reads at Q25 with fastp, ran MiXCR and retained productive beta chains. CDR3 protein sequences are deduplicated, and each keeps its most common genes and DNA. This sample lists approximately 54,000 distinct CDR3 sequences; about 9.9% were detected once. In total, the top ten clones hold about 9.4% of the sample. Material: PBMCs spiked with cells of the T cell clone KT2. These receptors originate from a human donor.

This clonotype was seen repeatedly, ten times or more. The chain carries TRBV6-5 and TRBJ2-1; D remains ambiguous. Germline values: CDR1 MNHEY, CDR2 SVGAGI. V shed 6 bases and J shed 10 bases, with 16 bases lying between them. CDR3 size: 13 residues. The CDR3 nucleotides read TGTGCCAGCAGCTTACTCGAGACCGGGGAGCAGTTCTTC. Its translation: CASSLLETGEQFF.

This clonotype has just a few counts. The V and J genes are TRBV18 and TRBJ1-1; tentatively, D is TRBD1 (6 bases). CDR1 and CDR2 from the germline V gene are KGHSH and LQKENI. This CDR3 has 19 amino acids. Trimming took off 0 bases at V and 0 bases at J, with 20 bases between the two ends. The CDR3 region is CASSPPLPDRPSLNTEAFF. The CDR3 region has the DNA TGTGCCAGCTCACCACCACTACCGGACAGACCGTCCCTGAACACTGAAGCTTTCTTT.

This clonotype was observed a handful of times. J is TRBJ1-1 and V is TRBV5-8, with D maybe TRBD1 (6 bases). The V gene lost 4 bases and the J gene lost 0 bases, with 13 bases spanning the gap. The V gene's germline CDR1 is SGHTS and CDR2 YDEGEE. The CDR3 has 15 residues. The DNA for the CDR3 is TGTGCCAGCAGCACCGGACAGCTTATGAACACTGAAGCTTTCTTT. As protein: CASSTGQLMNTEAFF.

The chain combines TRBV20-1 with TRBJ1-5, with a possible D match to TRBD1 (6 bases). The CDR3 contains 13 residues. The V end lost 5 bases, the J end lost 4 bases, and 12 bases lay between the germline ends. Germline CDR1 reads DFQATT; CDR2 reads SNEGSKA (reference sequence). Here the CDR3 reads CSAGHRANQPQHF. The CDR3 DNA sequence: TGCAGTGCTGGACACAGGGCAAATCAGCCCCAGCATTTT.

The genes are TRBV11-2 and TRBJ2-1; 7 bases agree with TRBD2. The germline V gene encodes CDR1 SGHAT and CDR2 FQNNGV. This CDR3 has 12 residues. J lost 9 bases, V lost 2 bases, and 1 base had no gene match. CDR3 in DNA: TGTGCCAGCAGCTTAACTAGCGTTGAGCAGTTCTTC. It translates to CASSLTSVEQFF.

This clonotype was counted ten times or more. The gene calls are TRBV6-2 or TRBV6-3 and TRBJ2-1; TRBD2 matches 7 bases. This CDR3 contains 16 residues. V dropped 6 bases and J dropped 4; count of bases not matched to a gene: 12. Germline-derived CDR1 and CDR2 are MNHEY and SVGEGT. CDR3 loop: CASSNPSGGNYNEQFF. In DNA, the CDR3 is TGTGCCAGCAGCAACCCTAGCGGAGGGAATTACAATGAGCAGTTCTTC.

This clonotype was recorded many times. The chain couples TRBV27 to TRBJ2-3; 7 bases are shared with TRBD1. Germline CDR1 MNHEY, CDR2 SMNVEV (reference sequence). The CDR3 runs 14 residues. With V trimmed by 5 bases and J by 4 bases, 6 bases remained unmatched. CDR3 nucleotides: TGTGCCAGCAGTAGACAGGGCGCCGCAGATACGCAGTATTTT. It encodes CASSRQGAADTQYF.

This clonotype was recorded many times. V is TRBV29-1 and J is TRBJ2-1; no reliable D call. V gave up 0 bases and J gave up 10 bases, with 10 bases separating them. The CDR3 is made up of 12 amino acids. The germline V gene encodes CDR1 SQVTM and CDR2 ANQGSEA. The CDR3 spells CSVEETASEQFF. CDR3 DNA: TGCAGCGTTGAAGAAACTGCCAGCGAGCAGTTCTTC.

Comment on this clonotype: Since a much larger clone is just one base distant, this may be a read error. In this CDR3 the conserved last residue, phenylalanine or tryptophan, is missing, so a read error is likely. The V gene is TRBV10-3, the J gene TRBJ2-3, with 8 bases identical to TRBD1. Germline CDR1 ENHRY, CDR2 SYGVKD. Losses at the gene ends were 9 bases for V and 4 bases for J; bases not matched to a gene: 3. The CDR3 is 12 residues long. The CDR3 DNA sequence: TGTGCCATGGGACAGGCGCCAGATACGCAGTATTTA. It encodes CAMGQAPDTQYL.

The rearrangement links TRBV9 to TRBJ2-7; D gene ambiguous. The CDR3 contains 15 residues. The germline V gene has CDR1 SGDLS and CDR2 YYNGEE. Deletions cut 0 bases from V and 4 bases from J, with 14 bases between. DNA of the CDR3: TGTGCCAGCAGCGTAGGAGACTCCCTAAGTTACGAGCAGTACTTC. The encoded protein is CASSVGDSLSYEQYF.

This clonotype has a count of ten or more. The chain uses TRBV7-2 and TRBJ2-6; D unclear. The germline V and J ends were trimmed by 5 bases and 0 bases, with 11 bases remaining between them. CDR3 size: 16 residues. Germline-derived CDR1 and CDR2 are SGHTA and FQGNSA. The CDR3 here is CASSQSVSSGANVLTF. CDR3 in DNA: TGTGCCAGCAGCCAATCTGTGTCCTCTGGGGCCAACGTCCTGACTTTC.

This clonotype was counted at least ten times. CDR3: CASKDASTGELFF. CDR3 bases: TGTGCCAGCAAGGACGCCTCGACCGGGGAGCTGTTTTTT. The J gene is TRBJ2-2, the V gene TRBV12-3 or TRBV12-4; unclear D gene. The CDR3 contains 13 residues. V was clipped by 7 bases and J by 5 bases, with 11 bases between them.